A selection of T cell receptor beta chains follows, all from one sample in a study of regulatory T cells in long-lasting Graves disease. TCRdb re-called the multiplex PCR reads through MiXCR, storing one row per CDR3 protein. The sample has about 300,000 distinct CDR3 sequences, over 15% seen once. The source was peripheral blood mononuclear cells (PBMCs), collected at new diagnosis, from a patient treated with antithyroid drugs. The receptors were sampled from a female donor with Graves disease. Each CDR3 is given with its conserved first and last residue. The D gene is left open where the match is weak.

V gene	D gene	J gene	CDR3 protein
TRBV25-1	-	TRBJ2-7	CASSESGKGFSYEQYF
TRBV19	-	TRBJ1-4	CASTTTTLRNEKLFF
TRBV27	-	TRBJ1-6	CASRAIGHMGSPLHF
TRBV12-3/TRBV12-4	-	TRBJ2-7	CASSLLPKPYEQYF
TRBV12-3/TRBV12-4	-	TRBJ2-1	CASSLALGGRIDNEQFF
TRBV19	-	TRBJ1-2	CASSMRREIYGYTF
TRBV6-1	-	TRBJ2-6	CASWGALASGANVLTF
TRBV28	-	TRBJ1-1	CASEDSMNTEAFF
TRBV24-1	-	TRBJ2-5	CATSDSGRDGNQETQYF
TRBV19	-	TRBJ1-5	CASSVDRNNQPQHF
TRBV18	-	TRBJ1-5	CASSPLGDQPQHF